A selection of T cell receptor beta chains follows, all from one sample in a study of PD-1 blockade in mismatch repair-deficient tumors. Only in-frame clones appear in the TCRdb table, and some are missing; sequencing was by immunoSEQ multiplex PCR. The table includes about 130,000 clones, about nine tenths detected once. Sequenced material: peripheral blood, taken approximately 72 weeks after starting pembrolizumab. The source is an adult with mismatch repair-deficient cancer. CDR3s leave out the opening cysteine and the closing phenylalanine or tryptophan.

>TRBJ2-5|TRBV11-2
ASRGGSGRLAGGPKTQY
>TRBJ2-5|TRBV7-9
ASSPGPRVETQY
>TRBJ2-1|TRBV10-3
AISGEGSSYNEQF
>TRBJ2-7|TRBV5-6
ASSLVGQGNLYEQY
>TRBJ2-7|TRBV27
ASSLSTSGRYEQY
>TRBJ2-2|TRBV4-3
ASSPVSGELF
>TRBJ2-7|TRBV4-1
ASSQSSNSYEQY
>TRBJ2-7|TRBV5-1
ASSNTGPRSYEQY
>TRBJ2-1|TRBV4-2
ASSQDLGQGGNEQF
>TRBJ1-1|TRBV18
ASSVRDGFSPENTEAF
>TRBJ2-3|TRBV6-5
ASSYSRESYTDTQY
>TRBJ2-5|TRBV28
ASSLGPAQPRETQY
>TRBJ2-3|TRBV5-1
ASSLADRGDTQY
>TRBJ2-5|TRBV7-2
ASRTSGSEETQY
>TRBJ1-2|TRBV30
ASATGYDSGYT
>TRBJ2-1|TRBV21-1
ASSKMAGLGQQEYNEQF
>TRBJ2-7|TRBV15
ATSTPGTGKGNEQY
>TRBJ1-2|TRBV13
ASSPGDSQGRYGYT
>TRBJ1-5|TRBV27
ASSHGFQPQH
>TRBJ2-7|TRBV27
ASTLIGGGYEQY
>TRBJ2-1|TRBV12-5
ASGLVLVREGHNEQF
>TRBJ2-5|TRBV7-6
ASSRSGTGGGETQY
>TRBJ2-7|TRBV7-6
ASSSSSGTPSYEQY
>TRBJ2-3|TRBV27
ASSLGARETDTQY
>TRBJ1-5|TRBV11-3
ASSFCGLGQPQH
>TRBJ2-2|TRBV2
ASRVFQGYPGELF
>TRBJ2-5|TRBV7-6
ASSLEPGTGETQY
>TRBJ2-3|TRBV28
ASSLDRVTDTQY
>TRBJ2-7|TRBV30
AWSVQGSEQY
>TRBJ1-2|TRBV29-1
SVVEASANYGYT
>TRBJ2-3|TRBV7-2
ASSYARSGIRADTQY
>TRBJ2-7|TRBV11-2
ASRSIRQKTYEQY
>TRBJ2-5|TRBV7-9
ASSLGRVSYQETQY
>TRBJ2-1|TRBV7-6
ASSRERVLSSYNEQF
>TRBJ1-2|TRBV5-1
ASSLQDGDYGYT
>TRBJ2-4|TRBV19
ASSGRGNSGLADIQY
>TRBJ2-5|TRBV5-1
ASSSLGTSAQETQY
>TRBJ2-3|TRBV29-1
SGGLGNGDTQY
>TRBJ2-2|TRBV13
ASSLTSGRVNTGELF
>TRBJ2-7|TRBV11-2
ASSPGQVYYEQY
>TRBJ2-1|TRBV5-1
ASSLVPRAYNEQF
>TRBJ2-3|TRBV28
ASSFFPASGMVDTQY
>TRBJ1-4|TRBV28
ASSKSLATNEKLF
>TRBJ2-7|TRBV13
ASSWRDEQY
>TRBJ2-3|TRBV7-2
ASRTETDTQY
>TRBJ2-5|TRBV19
ASSLSGEETQY